This is a list of T cell receptor beta chains from one sample in a study of T cells in localized non-small cell lung cancer. Profiling relied on immunoSEQ multiplex PCR, and the TCRdb table lists in-frame clones only, not all of them. Here the sample spans under 30,000 clones, about 88% being singletons. The source material was peripheral blood, sampled before any cancer treatment. These receptors all stem from a woman aged 35 to 70 with stage I lung adenocarcinoma. The conserved cysteine and the conserved F or W are not part of the CDR3 here. The order of the fields is J gene, V gene, CDR3 protein.

TRBJ2-6 | TRBV27 | ASSPGFFGANVLT
TRBJ2-7 | TRBV29-1 | SVEEGGSYEQY
TRBJ1-2 | TRBV23-1 | ASLPLFEQADYYGYT
TRBJ2-3 | TRBV5-1 | ASSPRLSGGVADTQY
TRBJ1-6 | TRBV11-2 | ASSEGSYNSPLH
TRBJ2-5 | TRBV6-1 | ASSSGQGVVETQY
TRBJ1-2 | TRBV27 | ASSFVFSAGSPSYGYT
TRBJ2-7 | TRBV28 | ASSSISAPSGRSYEQY
TRBJ2-7 | TRBV29-1 | SVRGQALRVGEQY
TRBJ1-6 | TRBV4-2 | ASSQAGDRGFGSPLH
TRBJ2-3 | TRBV27 | ATRSGGRDTQY
TRBJ2-5 | TRBV29-1 | SVAEFQETQY
TRBJ1-3 | TRBV7-3 | ASSPMGGVGNTIY
TRBJ2-1 | TRBV19 | ASSIVGTSYNEQF
TRBJ1-1 | TRBV30 | AWTRLSEAF
TRBJ2-5 | TRBV7-2 | ASSLGRLAGETQY
TRBJ1-1 | TRBV25-1 | ASSDEKWDRDWGTEAF
TRBJ1-4 | TRBV30 | AWSRLNEKLF
TRBJ2-1 | TRBV25-1 | ASSEWVAGKNEQF
TRBJ2-2 | TRBV27 | ASSLTGFPRGNTGELF
TRBJ2-1 | TRBV11-3 | ASSSPGGLRSYNEQF
TRBJ1-5 | TRBV16 | ASSQYGSRGDQPQH
TRBJ2-3 | TRBV6-4 | ASSTGISTDTQY
TRBJ2-1 | TRBV13 | ASSFFDRGRDEQF
TRBJ1-5 | TRBV30 | AWSVRQGQPQH
TRBJ2-7 | TRBV6-6 | ASSSTGPIYEQY
TRBJ1-2 | TRBV18 | ASSSKTAQNYGYT